This T cell receptor (beta chain) was observed in a study of beta chain features in type 1 diabetes. Study findings and constraints: There were fewer insertions and more deletions at the VDJ junctions of type 1 diabetes patients. The naive, central memory and Treg TCRB repertoires looked more alike in patients than they did in healthy donors.

This clone was recorded a few times. Its antigen is not identified. The junction departs from germline at one end; a sequencing error may be responsible. cDNA synthesis used the whole RNA isolate, giving expressed TCRB sequences. The table came from immunoSEQ multiplex PCR; TCRdb's copy has only in-frame clones and leaves some out. The sample holds just over 150,000 clones; approximately 10% are singletons and the top ten take about 2%. Germline V gene lookup returns CDR1 SGHTA and CDR2 FQGNSA. The CDR3 spans 11 residues. This chain links TRBV7-2 with TRBJ1-2; no clear D. The sequencing sample was made of central memory CD4+ T cells from blood. The sequence came from a man younger than 35 in good health. The CDR3 bases are TGTGACAGCAGCCCTACTTATGGCTACACCTTC. Encoded protein: CDSSPTYGYTF.